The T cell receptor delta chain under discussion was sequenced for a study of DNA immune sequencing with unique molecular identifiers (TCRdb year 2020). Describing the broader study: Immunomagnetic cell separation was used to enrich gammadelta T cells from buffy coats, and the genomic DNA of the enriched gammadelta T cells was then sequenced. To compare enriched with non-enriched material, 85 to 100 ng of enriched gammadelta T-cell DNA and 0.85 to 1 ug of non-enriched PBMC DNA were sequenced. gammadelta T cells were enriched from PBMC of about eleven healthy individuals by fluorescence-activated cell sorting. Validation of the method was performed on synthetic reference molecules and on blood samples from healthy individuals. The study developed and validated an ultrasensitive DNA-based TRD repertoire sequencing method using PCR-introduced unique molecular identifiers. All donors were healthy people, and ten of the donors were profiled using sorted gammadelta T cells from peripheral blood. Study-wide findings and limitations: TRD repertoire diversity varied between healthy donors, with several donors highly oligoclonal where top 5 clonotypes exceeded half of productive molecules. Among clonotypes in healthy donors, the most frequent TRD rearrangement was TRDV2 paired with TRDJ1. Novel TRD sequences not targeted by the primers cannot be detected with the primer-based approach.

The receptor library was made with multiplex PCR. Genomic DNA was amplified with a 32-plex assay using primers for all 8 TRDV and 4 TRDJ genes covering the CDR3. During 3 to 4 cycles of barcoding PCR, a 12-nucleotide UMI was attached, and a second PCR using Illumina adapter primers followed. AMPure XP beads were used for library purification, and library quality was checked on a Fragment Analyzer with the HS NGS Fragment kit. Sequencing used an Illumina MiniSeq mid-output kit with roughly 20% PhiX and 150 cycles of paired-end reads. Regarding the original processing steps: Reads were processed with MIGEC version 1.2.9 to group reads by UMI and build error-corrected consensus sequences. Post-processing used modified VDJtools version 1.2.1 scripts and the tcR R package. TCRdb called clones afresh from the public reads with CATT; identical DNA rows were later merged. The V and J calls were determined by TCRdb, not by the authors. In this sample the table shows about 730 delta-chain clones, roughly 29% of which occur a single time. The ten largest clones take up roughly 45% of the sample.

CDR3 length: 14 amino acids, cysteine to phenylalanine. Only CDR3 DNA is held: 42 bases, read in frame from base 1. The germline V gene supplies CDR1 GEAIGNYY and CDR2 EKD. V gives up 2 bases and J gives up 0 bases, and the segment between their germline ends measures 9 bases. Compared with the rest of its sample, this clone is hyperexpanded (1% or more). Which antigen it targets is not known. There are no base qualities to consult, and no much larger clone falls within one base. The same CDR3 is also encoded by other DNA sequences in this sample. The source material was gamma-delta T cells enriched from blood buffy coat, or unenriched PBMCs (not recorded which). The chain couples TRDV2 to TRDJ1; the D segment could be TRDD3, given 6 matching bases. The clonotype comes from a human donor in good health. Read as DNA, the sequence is TGTGCCTGTGACAAAGTGGGGGACACCGATAAACTCATCTTT. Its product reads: CACDKVGDTDKLIF.